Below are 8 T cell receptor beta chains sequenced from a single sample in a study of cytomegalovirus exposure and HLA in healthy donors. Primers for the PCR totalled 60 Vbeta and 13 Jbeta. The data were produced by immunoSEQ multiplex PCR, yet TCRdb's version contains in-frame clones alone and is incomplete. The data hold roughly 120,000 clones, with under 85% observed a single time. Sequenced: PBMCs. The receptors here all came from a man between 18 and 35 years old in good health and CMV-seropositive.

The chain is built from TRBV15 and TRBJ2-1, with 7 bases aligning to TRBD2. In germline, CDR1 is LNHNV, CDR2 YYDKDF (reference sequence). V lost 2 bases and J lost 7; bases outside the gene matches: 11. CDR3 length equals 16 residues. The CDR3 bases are TGTGCCACCAGCAGACCCGGGGGGACTCTTCGAAATGAGCAGTTCTTC. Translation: CATSRPGGTLRNEQFF.

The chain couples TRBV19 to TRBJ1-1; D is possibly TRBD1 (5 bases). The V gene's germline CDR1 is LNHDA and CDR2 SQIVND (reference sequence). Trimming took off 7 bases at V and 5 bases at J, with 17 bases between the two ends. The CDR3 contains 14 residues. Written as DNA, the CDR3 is TGTGCCAGTACCCCGGGAGGGGCGCGTACTGAAGCTTTCTTT. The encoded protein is CASTPGGARTEAFF. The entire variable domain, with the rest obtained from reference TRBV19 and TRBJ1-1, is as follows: DGGITQSPKYLFRKEGQNVTLSCEQNLNHDAMYWYRQDPGQGLRLIYYSQIVNDFQKGDIAEGYSVSREKKESFPLTVTSAQKNPTAFYLCASTPGGARTEAFFGQGTRLTVV.

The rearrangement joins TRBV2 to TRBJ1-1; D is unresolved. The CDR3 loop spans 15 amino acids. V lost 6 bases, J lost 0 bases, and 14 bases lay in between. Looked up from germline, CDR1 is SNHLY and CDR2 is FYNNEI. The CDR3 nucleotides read TGTGCCAGCAGCCTAACTAGGACGGTGAACACTGAAGCTTTCTTT. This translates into CASSLTRTVNTEAFF.

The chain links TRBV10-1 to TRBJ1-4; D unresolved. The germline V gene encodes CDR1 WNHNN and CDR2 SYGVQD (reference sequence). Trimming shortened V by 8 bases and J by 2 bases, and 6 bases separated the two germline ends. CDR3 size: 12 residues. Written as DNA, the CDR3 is TGCGCCAGCGGCGGGACTAATGAAAAACTGTTTTTT. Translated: CASGGTNEKLFF.

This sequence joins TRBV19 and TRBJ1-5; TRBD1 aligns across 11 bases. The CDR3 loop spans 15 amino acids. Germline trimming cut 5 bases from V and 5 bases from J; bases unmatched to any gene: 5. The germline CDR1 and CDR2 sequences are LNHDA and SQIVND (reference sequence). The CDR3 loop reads CASSSGQGAYQPQHF. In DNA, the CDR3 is TGTGCCAGTAGTTCTGGACAGGGGGCATATCAGCCCCAGCATTTT.

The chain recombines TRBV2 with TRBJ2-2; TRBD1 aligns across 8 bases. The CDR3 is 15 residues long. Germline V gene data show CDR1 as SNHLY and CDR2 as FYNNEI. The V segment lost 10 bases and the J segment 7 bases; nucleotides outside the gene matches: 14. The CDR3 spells CATLSGDRWNGELFF. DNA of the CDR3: TGTGCCACCCTCAGTGGGGACAGGTGGAACGGGGAGCTGTTTTTT.

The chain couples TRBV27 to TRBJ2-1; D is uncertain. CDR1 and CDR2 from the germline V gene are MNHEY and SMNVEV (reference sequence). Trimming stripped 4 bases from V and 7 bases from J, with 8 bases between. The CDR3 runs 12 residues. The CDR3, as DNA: TGTGCCAGCAGTTCAGTTACGAATGAGCAGTTCTTC. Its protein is CASSSVTNEQFF.

CDR3 protein: CASREGGWENTEAFF. In DNA form, the CDR3 reads TGCGCCAGCCGGGAGGGGGGGTGGGAGAACACTGAAGCTTTCTTT. This chain links TRBV5-1 with TRBJ1-1; D is perhaps TRBD1 (6 bases). Germline CDR1 reads SGHRS; CDR2 reads YFSETQ. This CDR3 region has 15 residues. The V end lost 7 bases, the J end lost 1 base, and 17 bases lay between the germline ends. Drawing the rest from reference TRBV5-1 and TRBJ1-1, the complete variable domain is KAGVTQTPRYLIKTRGQQVTLSCSPISGHRSVSWYQQTPGQGLQFLFEYFSETQRNKGNFPGRFSGRQFSNSRSEMNVSTLELGDSALYLCASREGGWENTEAFFGQGTRLTVV.